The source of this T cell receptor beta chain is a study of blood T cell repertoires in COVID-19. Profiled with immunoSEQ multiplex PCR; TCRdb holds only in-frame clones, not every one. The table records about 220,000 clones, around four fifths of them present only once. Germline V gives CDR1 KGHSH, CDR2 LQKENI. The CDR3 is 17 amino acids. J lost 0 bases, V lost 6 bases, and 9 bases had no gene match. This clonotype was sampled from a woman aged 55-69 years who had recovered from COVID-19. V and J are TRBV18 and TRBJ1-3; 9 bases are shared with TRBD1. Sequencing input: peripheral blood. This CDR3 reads CASSRPGQGYSGNTIYF. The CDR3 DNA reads TGTGCCAGCTCTCGTCCGGGACAGGGATACTCTGGAAACACCATATATTTT. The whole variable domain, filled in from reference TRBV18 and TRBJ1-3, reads NAGVMQNPRHLVRRRGQEARLRCSPMKGHSHVYWYRQLPEEGLKFMVYLQKENIIDESGMPKERFSAEFPKEGPSILRIQQVVRGDSAAYFCASSRPGQGYSGNTIYFGEGSWLTVV.